Presented here are 8 T cell receptor beta chains from one specimen sequenced in a study of memory CD4+ T cells and cytomegalovirus serostatus. The sort gate was single viable CD3+CD4+CD8-CD45RO+ cells for memory CD4+ T cells. Produced via immunoSEQ multiplex PCR; TCRdb's table is partial and in-frame only. The sample records over 40,000 clones, 79% being singletons. The sample comprised memory CD4+ T cells from blood. Receptor source: an adult in good health and CMV-seronegative.

The V and J genes are TRBV6-1 and TRBJ1-5, with 7 bases matching TRBD1. Looked up from germline, CDR1 is MNHNS and CDR2 is SASEGT. V trimming: 2 bases; J trimming: 1 base; junction bases outside the gene matches: 5. The CDR3 contains 16 residues. CDR3 DNA sequence: TGTGCCAGCAGTGAACAGGGGGGCAGAAGCAATCAGCCCCAGCATTTT. Translation gives CASSEQGGRSNQPQHF.

This clone was detected only a few times. The chain couples TRBV6-1 to TRBJ1-1; the D gene is possibly TRBD1 (5 bases). Trimming stripped 8 bases from V and 4 bases from J, with 14 bases between. The CDR3 consists of 13 residues. Looked up from germline, CDR1 is MNHNS and CDR2 is SASEGT. In DNA form, the CDR3 reads TGTGCCAGCTTGGTCCAGGGCGGCACTGAAGCTTTCTTT. It is translated as CASLVQGGTEAFF.

The gene calls are TRBV5-1 and TRBJ1-5; D unclear. The germline V and J ends were trimmed by 2 bases and 4 bases, with 7 bases remaining between them. Germline CDR1 SGHRS, CDR2 YFSETQ. The CDR3 has 13 residues. The CDR3 DNA reads TGCGCCAGCAGCTTCTCCGGTAATCAGCCCCAGCATTTT. Encoded protein: CASSFSGNQPQHF.

The rearrangement links TRBV6-5 to TRBJ1-1; no reliable D call. V lost 0 bases, J lost 7 bases, and 15 bases lay in between. Germline CDR1 is MNHEY and CDR2 is SVGAGI. This CDR3 is built from 15 residues. Written as DNA, the CDR3 is TGTGCCAGCAGTTACTCGAGACGGCAAGAAGTTGAAGCTTTCTTT. Amino acids: CASSYSRRQEVEAFF.

This sequence joins TRBV7-6 and TRBJ2-3; D unresolved. Germline V lookup: CDR1 SGHVS, CDR2 FNYEAQ. Trimming pared 2 bases from V and 0 bases from J, leaving 9 bases between. This CDR3 spans 15 amino acids. CDR3 residues: CASSLRPTSTDTQYF. The CDR3 nucleotides are TGTGCCAGCAGCTTAAGACCTACTAGCACAGATACGCAGTATTTT.

The rearrangement uses TRBV18 and TRBJ1-4; D is possibly TRBD1 (6 bases). The CDR3 runs to 14 residues. Between the trimmed V and J ends, which lost 3 bases and 7 bases, there was a span of 12 bases. Germline assignment: CDR1 KGHSH and CDR2 LQKENI. The CDR3 loop is CASSPSTGSEKLFF. In nucleotides, the CDR3 is TGTGCCAGCTCACCGTCAACAGGGAGTGAAAAACTGTTTTTT.

The rearrangement links TRBV2 to TRBJ1-5, with a tentative D call TRBD1 (5 bases). CDR1 is SNHLY and CDR2 is FYNNEI in the germline V gene. Trimming left V 3 bases short and J 7 bases short, with 10 bases between. The CDR3 has 13 residues. CDR3 DNA sequence: TGTGCCAGCAGTGACTATAGGGGACAGCCCCAGCATTTT. This translates into CASSDYRGQPQHF.

The rearrangement joins TRBV10-3 to TRBJ1-2; tentatively, D is TRBD1 (6 bases). Per the germline V gene, CDR1 is ENHRY and CDR2 is SYGVKD. The CDR3 runs 12 residues. V lost 8 bases and J lost 5, with 12 bases in between. CDR3 sequence (DNA): TGTGCCATCGGGGGCAGCTTATATGGCTACACCTTC. As protein: CAIGGSLYGYTF.